These 10 T cell receptor beta chains were all obtained from the same sample, sequenced in a study of T-cell memory formation after mild COVID-19. TCRdb recomputed calls from the 5' RACE reads with MiXCR, one row per CDR3 protein. Of around 410,000 distinct CDR3 sequences detected, 20% to 30% appear once; the ten largest clones hold around 13%. Material: PBMCs or a T cell subset sorted from them (not recorded which). These receptors all stem from an adult woman who had mild COVID-19 (a few samples of this study predate the infection). Cell type and time point are not known.

The table lists this clonotype with a few counts. This rearrangement joins TRBV29-1 to TRBJ2-7; D is unclear. Germline CDR1 is SQVTM and CDR2 is ANQGSEA. V was pared by 1 base and J by 2 bases, with 6 bases between. CDR3 length: 12 amino acids. CDR3: CSVEVATYEQYF. The CDR3, as DNA: TGCAGCGTTGAAGTGGCTACCTACGAGCAGTACTTC.

The V gene is TRBV30, the J gene TRBJ2-7, with D possibly matching TRBD1 (6 bases). The CDR3 spans 15 residues. Trimming removed 0 bases from V and 0 bases from J, with 12 bases in between. The germline gives CDR1 GTSNPN, CDR2 SVGIG (reference sequence). CDR3 DNA: TGTGCCTGGAGTGTACTGCGGACAGTCTCCTACGAGCAGTACTTC. This translates into CAWSVLRTVSYEQYF.

The chain uses TRBV30 and TRBJ1-5; no firm D call. In germline, CDR1 is GTSNPN, CDR2 SVGIG (reference sequence). This CDR3 is built from 14 residues. The ends were cut back, 2 bases at V and 1 base at J, with 9 bases in the middle. CDR3 DNA sequence: TGTGCCTGGAGTTATCCCGGCAGCAATCAGCCCCAGCATTTT. Residues: CAWSYPGSNQPQHF.

This chain links TRBV27 with TRBJ1-1, with D possibly being TRBD1 (6 bases). Germline loops: CDR1 MNHEY, CDR2 SMNVEV (reference sequence). The CDR3 is made up of 14 amino acids. Trimming removed 5 bases at V and 6 bases at J, with 16 bases between. CDR3 coding DNA: TGTGCCAGCAGTCCGTTGACAGGAAGCGCTGAAGCTTTCTTT. The encoded protein is CASSPLTGSAEAFF.

The chain links TRBV5-5 to TRBJ2-1; TRBD1 matches 9 bases. Trimming at V came to 4 bases and at J to 7 bases, leaving 9 bases not matched to a gene. From germline, CDR1 is SGHKS and CDR2 YYEKEE (reference sequence). The CDR3 is made up of 15 amino acids. The CDR3 sequence is CASSLGQGAANEQFF. In DNA, the CDR3 is TGTGCCAGCAGCCTGGGACAGGGAGCTGCGAATGAGCAGTTCTTC.

This clonotype has just a few counts. The V and J genes are TRBV29-1 and TRBJ1-2, with D uncertain. V lost 4 bases, J lost 0 bases, and 9 bases lay in between. The CDR3 totals 13 residues. Germline assignment: CDR1 SQVTM and CDR2 ANQGSEA. CDR3 in DNA: TGCAGCGTTGCCCTAGAGTCTAACTATGGCTACACCTTC. It specifies CSVALESNYGYTF.

The chain links TRBV5-1 to TRBJ2-2; D unclear. The CDR3 length is 14 residues. The V end lost 0 bases, the J end lost 7 bases, and 10 bases lay between the germline ends. From germline, CDR1 is SGHRS and CDR2 YFSETQ. CDR3 sequence reads: CASSLGQSRGELFF. CDR3 DNA: TGCGCCAGCAGCTTGGGCCAGAGCCGCGGGGAGCTGTTTTTT.

In its sample, this clonotype was seen a few times. The genes are TRBV7-8 and TRBJ2-1; possible D gene TRBD1, 7 bases. The V gene's germline CDR1 is SGHVS and CDR2 FQNEAQ. The CDR3 length is 13 residues. V gave up 1 base and J gave up 10 bases, with 11 bases separating them. As DNA, the CDR3 is TGTGCCAGCAGCTTAGGAGCAGGGGGGGAGCAGTTCTTC. Translation gives CASSLGAGGEQFF.

This clonotype was counted only a few times. The chain joins TRBV4-1 to TRBJ2-1; no reliable D call. V lost 3 bases to trimming and J lost 1 base, with 13 bases between them. Germline lookup yields CDR1 MGHRA and CDR2 YSYEKL. The CDR3 covers 16 residues. The CDR3 coding sequence is TGCGCCAGCAGCCAGCTCGACATCCTGTCCTACAATGAGCAGTTCTTC. Encoded protein: CASSQLDILSYNEQFF.

This CDR3 reads CASSLRSRQGHEQFF. CDR3 in DNA: TGCGCCAGCAGCTTGAGGTCCCGGCAGGGCCATGAGCAGTTCTTC. This chain joins TRBV5-1 and TRBJ2-1; TRBD1 is a possible D gene (5 bases). With 1 base removed from V and 8 bases from J, the gap between germline ends came to 16 bases. Germline V gene data show CDR1 as SGHRS and CDR2 as YFSETQ. This CDR3 is built from 15 residues.